These 8 T cell receptor beta chains originate from one sample sequenced in a study of cytomegalovirus exposure and HLA in healthy donors (dated by TCRdb to the late 2010s). The library came from the immunoSEQ multiplex PCR assay. For the multiplex PCR, a mixture combining 60 forward primers for TCR Vbeta segments and 13 reverse primers for TCR Jbeta segments was used. In TCRdb, the immuneACCESS table is reduced to in-frame sequences with V and J assigned. These tables do not hold every clone; where another copy was compared, an unresolved V gene accounts for under half, and the others remain unexplained. The sample's records list some 70,000 clones. The top ten clonotypes cover about 0.82% of the sample. Sequencing was done on a sample of PBMCs. These receptors originate from a boy between 10 and 17 years old in good health and CMV-seronegative.

The genes are TRBV4-2 and TRBJ1-2; D is perhaps TRBD1 (6 bases). CDR3 size: 15 residues. The V gene's germline CDR1 is LGHNA and CDR2 YNFKEQ. Trimming took 1 base from V and 2 from J, leaving 11 bases between them. The CDR3, as DNA: TGTGCCAGCAGCCAAGGGGGTCAGGGGAACTATGGCTACACCTTC. It yields the protein CASSQGGQGNYGYTF.

The chain employs TRBV4-2 and TRBJ1-2; D uncertain. Germline loops: CDR1 LGHNA, CDR2 YNFKEQ. The CDR3 totals 13 residues. Trimming shortened V by 0 bases and J by 5 bases, and 7 bases separated the two germline ends. CDR3 region: CASSQEPTYGYTF. The CDR3 DNA reads TGTGCCAGCAGCCAAGAACCCACTTATGGCTACACCTTC.

The chain has TRBV5-4 and TRBJ1-1; the D is unclear. CDR1 is SGHNT and CDR2 is YYREEE in the germline V gene (reference sequence). The CDR3 is made up of 13 amino acids. V was pared by 5 bases and J by 4 bases, with 12 bases between. In DNA form, the CDR3 reads TGTGCCAGCAGAATAATGGGAGGCACTGAAGCTTTCTTT. Protein: CASRIMGGTEAFF. Combining the CDR3 with reference TRBV5-4 and TRBJ1-1 gives the whole variable domain ETGVTQSPTHLIKTRGQQVTLRCSSQSGHNTVSWYQQALGQGPQFIFQYYREEENGRGNFPPRFSGLQFPNYSSELNVNALELDDSALYLCASRIMGGTEAFFGQGTRLTVV.

The chain joins TRBV11-3 to TRBJ2-2; 7 positions agree with TRBD2. The CDR3 sequence is 15 residues long. Unmatched junction bases numbered 4, after V lost 1 base and J lost 5 bases. Germline CDR1 SGHNT, CDR2 YENEEA. The chain's CDR3 is CASSLGLAETGELFF. The CDR3 coding sequence is TGTGCCAGCAGCTTAGGTCTAGCGGAAACCGGGGAGCTGTTTTTT.

V usage is TRBV30 and J usage is TRBJ2-1; TRBD1 agrees at 9 bases. CDR1 is GTSNPN and CDR2 is SVGIG in the germline V gene (reference sequence). This CDR3 is 13 amino acids long. V lost 6 bases, J lost 6 bases, and 6 bases stayed unmatched. CDR3 nucleotides: TGTGCCTGCACACAGGGGGCAGCCAATGAGCAGTTCTTC. Protein sequence: CACTQGAANEQFF.

This chain joins TRBV30 and TRBJ2-7; 8 nucleotides line up with TRBD1. After removal of 3 bases from V and 6 bases from J, the junction contained 13 bases not matched to a gene. This CDR3 has 15 amino acids. The germline V gene has CDR1 GTSNPN and CDR2 SVGIG (reference sequence). DNA for the CDR3: TGTGCCTGGAGGGAGAGTGGCAGGGGGCGCACCGAGCAGTACTTC. Translation: CAWRESGRGRTEQYF. Full variable domain (rest looked up from reference TRBV30 and TRBJ2-7): SQTIHQWPATLVQPVGSPLSLECTVEGTSNPNLYWYRQAAGRGLQLLFYSVGIGQISSEVPQNLSASRPQDRQFILSSKKLLLSDSGFYLCAWRESGRGRTEQYFGPGTRLTVT.

This rearrangement joins TRBV9 to TRBJ1-1, with unresolved D. The CDR3 has 13 amino acids. Trimming stripped 3 bases from V and 2 bases from J, with 8 bases between. CDR1 and CDR2 (germline): SGDLS, YYNGEE. The DNA for the CDR3 is TGTGCCAGCAGCGCGGGGTTTAACACTGAAGCTTTCTTT. Residues: CASSAGFNTEAFF. The full variable domain, its missing parts supplied by reference TRBV9 and TRBJ1-1, is DSGVTQTPKHLITATGQRVTLRCSPRSGDLSVYWYQQSLDQGLQFLIQYYNGEERAKGNILERFSAQQFPDLHSELNLSSLELGDSALYFCASSAGFNTEAFFGQGTRLTVV.

The chain is built from TRBV4-1 and TRBJ1-1; D remains ambiguous. The V end was cut by 4 bases, the J end by 4 bases, with 10 bases between. Germline CDR1 reads MGHRA; CDR2 reads YSYEKL. This CDR3 has 13 residues. The CDR3 is CASSLYGPTEAFF. The CDR3 DNA follows: TGCGCCAGCAGCCTGTATGGGCCCACTGAAGCTTTCTTT.